This T cell receptor (beta chain) is from a study of shared clonotypes between healthy human individuals. Only CD45RO-negative cells positively selected for CCR7 counted as naive CD8 cells, so terminally differentiated effector memory CD45RA+ cells were excluded. Recent acute infections and vaccinations were absent in the healthy HIV-negative adult donors. TCRdb's copy holds only in-frame clones and misses some; the assay was immunoSEQ multiplex PCR. Of around 1.9 million clones in the sample, around 93% were seen once. Trimming took 5 bases from V and 6 from J; bases not matched to a gene: 11. Germline V gene sequence: CDR1 SGHVS, CDR2 FNYEAQ. This CDR3 has 16 amino acids. As to this clone: The antigen remains unidentified.

Findings and limits, study-wide: Shared clonotypes across all four donors exceeded non-shared ones in generation probability.

The material sequenced was naive CD8+ T cells from PBMCs. The chain carries TRBV7-6 and TRBJ2-7, with TRBD2 matching over 12 bases. This clonotype was sampled from a man aged 18 to 29 in good health. Some clones in this sample may be carry-over from other donors' samples. CDR3 loop: CASSPITTSGSPEQYF. The DNA of the CDR3 is TGTGCCAGCAGCCCGATTACGACTAGCGGGAGTCCCGAGCAGTACTTC.